Following are 20 T cell receptor beta chains from one sample sequenced in a study of T cells in Graves' hyperthyroidism and ophthalmopathy. Amplified regions were TCR beta CDR3 sequences from RNA transcripts. RT-PCR in the first round (using the HTBI primer set) targeted the TCR CDR3. TCRdb re-called the multiplex PCR reads through MiXCR, storing one row per CDR3 protein. The sample carries some 570,000 distinct CDR3 sequences, about 14% recorded once. Sequenced sample: blood. These receptors were taken from a woman under 30 with Graves' ophthalmopathy.

This rearrangement joins TRBV28 to TRBJ1-3; maybe TRBD1 (5 bases). CDR1 is MDHEN, CDR2 SYDVKM, per germline. The V end lost 2 bases, the J end lost 3 bases, and 11 bases lay between the germline ends. The CDR3 extends over 15 amino acids. The CDR3, as DNA: TGTGCCAGCAGTTTACCATCTCAGGGTGGAAACACCATATATTTT. Translated, it gives CASSLPSQGGNTIYF.

There are many counts of this clonotype. This chain joins TRBV28 and TRBJ2-7; no clear D. Germline lookup yields CDR1 MDHEN and CDR2 SYDVKM. CDR3 length: 14 residues. Deletions cut 3 bases from V and 0 bases from J, with 9 bases between. The CDR3 DNA reads as TGTGCCAGCAGTTTCTCATCCTACTCCTACGAGCAGTACTTC. This codes for CASSFSSYSYEQYF.

This clonotype was detected ten times or more. This sequence joins TRBV2 and TRBJ2-1; 9 bases line up with TRBD2. CDR1 is SNHLY and CDR2 is FYNNEI in the germline V gene. The CDR3 consists of 15 residues. With V trimmed by 7 bases and J by 0 bases, 4 bases remained unmatched. The CDR3 region is CASTPGLASYNEQFF. The CDR3 bases are TGTGCCAGCACCCCGGGACTAGCCTCCTACAATGAGCAGTTCTTC. The full variable domain, in which reference TRBV2 and TRBJ2-1 provide the parts outside the CDR3, is EPEVTQTPSHQVTQMGQEVILRCVPISNHLYFYWYRQILGQKVEFLVSFYNNEISEKSEIFDDQFSVERPDGSNFTLKIRSTKLEDSAMYFCASTPGLASYNEQFFGPGTRLTVL.

This clonotype was seen more than once but under ten times. The V call is TRBV29-1, the J call TRBJ1-2, with 9 nucleotides matching TRBD1. This CDR3 is built from 14 residues. After removal of 7 bases from V and 0 bases from J, the junction contained 6 bases not matched to a gene. Germline-derived CDR1 and CDR2 are SQVTM and ANQGSEA. The CDR3 DNA sequence: TGCAGCGCCGACAGGACAGGGGCTAACTATGGCTACACCTTC. Its protein is CSADRTGANYGYTF.

Ten or more counts support this clonotype. V is TRBV28 and J is TRBJ2-7, with D perhaps TRBD1 (5 bases). With 5 bases removed from V and 5 bases from J, the gap between germline ends came to 16 bases. The CDR3 covers 14 residues. Germline assignment: CDR1 MDHEN and CDR2 SYDVKM. In DNA, the CDR3 is TGTGCCAGCAGTGCCCCCCCAGGGAACCACGAGCAGTACTTC. Protein: CASSAPPGNHEQYF.

This chain connects TRBV7-9 to TRBJ2-7; the D call may be TRBD1 or TRBD2 (5 bases each). Germline V gives CDR1 SEHNR, CDR2 FQNEAQ (reference sequence). The CDR3 totals 16 residues. V was pared by 5 bases and J by 1 base, with 18 bases between. CDR3 DNA: TGTGCCAGCAGCCTACGCCGGGACCCCGATTCCTACGAGCAGTACTTC. As protein: CASSLRRDPDSYEQYF.

This clonotype was counted a few times. The chain joins TRBV6-1 to TRBJ1-2; D perhaps matches TRBD1 (6 bases). The V gene's germline CDR1 is MNHNS and CDR2 SASEGT. Trimming took 5 bases from V and 0 from J, leaving 25 bases between them. The CDR3 is made up of 19 amino acids. The CDR3 region is CASSLSPDSGPPSNYGYTF. CDR3 coding DNA: TGTGCCAGCAGTCTATCCCCGGACAGTGGTCCCCCTTCTAACTATGGCTACACCTTC.

This clonotype has more than one count but fewer than ten. J is TRBJ2-1 and V is TRBV4-3; 8 nucleotides line up with TRBD2. The CDR3 covers 19 residues. The V gene's germline CDR1 is LGHNA and CDR2 YSLEER. J was trimmed by 2 bases and V by 1 base; bases with no gene match: 13. The CDR3 reads CASSQAGPVAGLAYNEQFF. DNA for the CDR3: TGCGCCAGCAGCCAAGCGGGCCCTGTAGCGGGACTGGCCTACAATGAGCAGTTCTTC.

In its sample, this clonotype was seen many times. V is TRBV12-3 or TRBV12-4 and J is TRBJ2-1; 10 positions agree with TRBD1. The trim removed 10 bases at V and 3 bases at J, leaving 15 bases unmatched. The CDR3 sequence is 17 residues long. The CDR3 region has the DNA TGTGCCACCAGGGGACAGGGGAATAGCGGAGACTACAATGAGCAGTTCTTC. Its translation: CATRGQGNSGDYNEQFF.

This clonotype was observed many times. This chain uses TRBV18 with TRBJ1-3; D perhaps matches TRBD1 (5 bases). There are 13 residues in the CDR3. Germline V gene sequence: CDR1 KGHSH, CDR2 LQKENI. Trimming shortened V by 5 bases and J by 3 bases, and 8 bases separated the two germline ends. The CDR3 region has the DNA TGTGCCAGCTCAGCCGACAGTGGAAACACCATATATTTT. It codes for CASSADSGNTIYF.

This chain connects TRBV25-1 to TRBJ2-7; 7 nucleotides line up with TRBD1. V lost 3 bases to trimming and J lost 6 bases; unmatched junction nucleotides: 5. This CDR3 is built from 13 residues. Looked up from germline, CDR1 is MGHDK and CDR2 is SYGVNS. In DNA form, the CDR3 reads TGTGCCAGCAGTGACCTCCCAGGGGGCGAGCAGTACTTC. Its protein is CASSDLPGGEQYF.

Of note for this clonotype: A much larger clone is a single base away; this may be a read error. The chain links TRBV12-3 or TRBV12-4 to TRBJ2-3; possibly TRBD1 for D (6 bases). The CDR3 length is 16 residues. V was shortened by 5 bases and J by 4 bases, with 19 bases between the two germline ends. CDR3 in amino acids: CASSRTRGLGADTQYF. The CDR3 nucleotides are TGTGCCAGCAGTCGTACCAGGGGATTAGGCGCAGATACGCAGTATTTT.

This clonotype was seen repeatedly, ten times or more. The chain employs TRBV6-2 or TRBV6-3 and TRBJ2-5; no definite D call. V lost 5 bases and J 2 bases, leaving 12 bases between the germline ends. Germline lookup yields CDR1 MNHEY and CDR2 SVGEGT. CDR3 size: 14 residues. CDR3 in DNA: TGTGCCAGCAGTCACGGAGTGGATCAAGAGACCCAGTACTTC. It encodes CASSHGVDQETQYF.

The table lists this clonotype with many counts. This chain links TRBV12-3 or TRBV12-4 with TRBJ1-1; D is undetermined. The V and J ends lost 3 bases and 4 bases respectively, with 12 bases between them. The CDR3 spans 14 residues. The CDR3 DNA is TGTGCCAGCAGTTTCGAGGGAGGCGTCACTGAAGCTTTCTTT. It translates to CASSFEGGVTEAFF.

The rearrangement links TRBV28 to TRBJ2-7; TRBD2 agrees at 12 bases. V lost 5 bases and J lost 1; bases outside the gene matches: 6. The CDR3 runs to 16 residues. CDR1 is MDHEN and CDR2 is SYDVKM in the germline V gene. CDR3 amino acids: CASSPRLAGASYEQYF. The CDR3 DNA follows: TGTGCCAGCAGTCCCCGACTAGCGGGAGCTTCCTACGAGCAGTACTTC.

This clonotype has a handful of counts. The chain joins TRBV6-1 to TRBJ2-5, with D maybe TRBD2 (5 bases). Germline values: CDR1 MNHNS, CDR2 SASEGT. CDR3 size: 13 residues. Trimming pared 7 bases from V and 5 bases from J, leaving 14 bases between. The CDR3 region has the DNA TGTGCCAGCACCCCCGGGGTAGAGGAGACCCAGTACTTC. Amino acids: CASTPGVEETQYF.

The chain uses TRBV11-2 and TRBJ2-1; 12 bases fit TRBD2. The V gene end was trimmed by 3 bases and the J gene end by 4 bases; junction bases not matched to a gene: 7. This CDR3 contains 17 residues. The germline V gene encodes CDR1 SGHAT and CDR2 FQNNGV. DNA for the CDR3: TGTGCCAGCAGCTTCGGGACTAGCGGGTTTGGGTACAATGAGCAGTTCTTC. This gives the protein CASSFGTSGFGYNEQFF.

There are a few counts of this clonotype. The V and J genes are TRBV6-5 and TRBJ1-3; the D is unclear. Germline CDR1 and CDR2: MNHEY and SVGAGI. The CDR3 totals 15 residues. Trimming took 2 bases from V and 4 from J, leaving 12 bases between them. CDR3 in DNA: TGTGCCAGCAGTTACACGCCCTCTGGAGGAAACACCATATATTTT. Encoded protein: CASSYTPSGGNTIYF.

Concerning this clonotype: A junction end diverges from the germline sequence, so it may reflect a read error. J is TRBJ2-6 and V is TRBV28; 9 nucleotides align to TRBD1. The CDR3 totals 19 residues. The germline V gene encodes CDR1 MDHEN and CDR2 SYDVKM. CDR3 in amino acids: CASSQRDRVGESGANVPTF. DNA of the CDR3: TGTGCCAGCAGCCAACGGGACAGGGTGGGGGAGTCTGGGGCCAACGTCCCGACTTTC. The variable domain in full, with the rest retrieved from reference TRBV28 and TRBJ2-6, is DVKVTQSSRYLVKRTGEKVFLECVQDMDHENMFWYRQDPGLGLRLIYFSYDVKMKEKGDIPEGYSVSREKKERFSLILESASTNQTSMYLCASSQRDRVGESGANVPTFGAGSRLTVL.

This clonotype was observed a few times. The chain joins TRBV12-3 or TRBV12-4 to TRBJ1-1; maybe TRBD1 (5 bases). CDR3 size: 14 residues. Trimming cost V 2 bases and J 5 bases, with 12 bases left between them. The CDR3 spells CASSLTGTVTEAFF. The CDR3 DNA reads as TGTGCCAGCAGTTTAACCGGGACGGTTACTGAAGCTTTCTTT.